These 26 T cell receptor beta chains were all obtained from the same sample, sequenced in a study of CD8+CD57+ T cells in acquired aplastic anemia. Genomic DNA was employed as the template in profiling TCR beta VDJ and CDR3. MiXCR, run by TCRdb on the reads, gives a single entry per CDR3 protein. Of some 180,000 distinct CDR3 sequences in the sample, 35% to 50% were seen once. Sequencing was performed on sorted CD4+, CD8+, or CD8+CD57+ T cells (not recorded which) from PBMCs. The receptor source for this set is a human donor in good health.

This clonotype was picked up many times. The gene calls are TRBV20-1 and TRBJ2-1, with D tentatively TRBD2 (6 bases). The CDR3 contains 15 residues. Trimming removed 4 bases at V and 0 bases at J, with 13 bases between. In germline, CDR1 is DFQATT, CDR2 SNEGSKA (reference sequence). CDR3 in amino acids: CSAMMAGNSYNEQFF. CDR3 DNA sequence: TGCAGTGCTATGATGGCGGGAAACTCCTACAATGAGCAGTTCTTC.

The chain recombines TRBV20-1 with TRBJ2-7; 10 bases match TRBD1. CDR1 is DFQATT and CDR2 is SNEGSKA in the germline V gene (reference sequence). V lost 0 bases, J lost 6 bases, and 5 bases stayed unmatched. CDR3 length: 14 amino acids. The chain's CDR3 is CSARDRDRGSEQYF. CDR3 nucleotides: TGCAGTGCTAGAGACCGGGACAGGGGTTCCGAGCAGTACTTC.

The rearrangement uses TRBV11-2 and TRBJ2-3, with TRBD2 identical over 11 bases. Germline CDR1 SGHAT, CDR2 FQNNGV. The trim removed 1 base at V and 1 base at J, leaving 4 bases unmatched. There are 17 residues in the CDR3. CDR3 coding DNA: TGTGCCAGCAGCTTAGGACCGGGACTAGCGGGCACAGATACGCAGTATTTT. Translating it yields CASSLGPGLAGTDTQYF.

This clonotype came up many times. The genes are TRBV24-1 and TRBJ2-1, with 14 bases fitting TRBD2. The trim removed 4 bases at V and 6 bases at J, leaving 7 bases unmatched. This CDR3 region has 17 residues. Germline V lookup: CDR1 KGHDR, CDR2 SFDVKD. The CDR3 protein is CATSDAGLAGDRNEQFF. Here the CDR3 DNA reads TGTGCCACCAGTGACGCGGGACTAGCGGGAGACCGCAATGAGCAGTTCTTC.

This clonotype was counted only a few times. A much larger clone lies a single base off, so this may be a read error. The chain recombines TRBV12-3 or TRBV12-4 with TRBJ2-7; D remains ambiguous. CDR3 length equals 15 residues. V lost 4 bases and J 6 bases, leaving 19 bases between the germline ends. CDR3: CASSSTVRKYGEQYF. The CDR3 nucleotides are TGTGCCAGCAGTTCCACGGTTAGGAAATACGGCGAGCAGTACTTC.

The genes are TRBV11-2 and TRBJ2-1; 7 bases are shared with TRBD1. In germline, CDR1 is SGHAT, CDR2 FQNNGV. J was trimmed by 0 bases and V by 6 bases; bases with no gene match: 11. CDR3 size: 17 residues. Written as DNA, the CDR3 is TGTGCCAGCAGTTATGAGACAGGGATAAGCTCCTACAATGAGCAGTTCTTC. It is translated as CASSYETGISSYNEQFF.

This clonotype was counted between two and nine times. One end of the junction fails to match germline, which may point to a read error. The chain joins TRBV6-1 to TRBJ2-3, with a possible D match to TRBD2 (6 bases). The CDR3 loop spans 15 amino acids. Germline V gene sequence: CDR1 MNHNS, CDR2 SASEGT. The CDR3 DNA is TGTGCCAGCAGTCAAGCGGGCCGAAGCACAGATACGCAGTATTTT. Its protein product is CASSQAGRSTDTQYF.

This clonotype was seen ten or more times. V usage is TRBV25-1 and J usage is TRBJ1-4, with a tentative D call TRBD1 (5 bases). The length of the CDR3 is 18 residues. V was trimmed by 2 bases and J by 5 bases, leaving 21 bases between them. The germline V gene encodes CDR1 MGHDK and CDR2 SYGVNS. Written as DNA, the CDR3 is TGTGCCAGCAGTGAAGGAACTGCTCGAGGGACCAAAAATGAAAAACTGTTTTTT. This sequence encodes CASSEGTARGTKNEKLFF.

A note on this clonotype: Possible read error: a much larger clone is one base away. This sequence joins TRBV6-1 and TRBJ2-7, with 7 bases that match TRBD2. The CDR3 is 13 residues long. Germline V gene lookup returns CDR1 MNHNS and CDR2 SASEGT. The CDR3 region has the DNA TGTTCCAGCAGATCTATCGGGGAGGGCGAGCAGTACTTC. Residues: CSSRSIGEGEQYF.

This clonotype was detected ten times or more. The V and J genes are TRBV9 and TRBJ2-3, with 10 bases matching TRBD1. The CDR3 has 15 residues. Germline V lookup: CDR1 SGDLS, CDR2 YYNGEE. With V trimmed by 0 bases and J by 4 bases, 2 bases remained unmatched. The CDR3, as DNA: TGTGCCAGCAGCGTAGAGGGGACAGGGGCAGATACGCAGTATTTT. Amino acids: CASSVEGTGADTQYF.

The chain recombines TRBV29-1 with TRBJ1-3; D gene unclear. V lost 4 bases and J lost 0, with 10 bases in between. The germline V gene encodes CDR1 SQVTM and CDR2 ANQGSEA. This CDR3 has 14 amino acids. The CDR3: CSVGWVDSGNTIYF. As DNA, the CDR3 is TGCAGCGTTGGATGGGTCGACTCTGGAAACACCATATATTTT.

This clonotype has at least ten counts. V gene TRBV9 combines with J gene TRBJ1-1; 9 nucleotides align to TRBD1. Trimming took 5 bases from V and 3 from J; bases not matched to a gene: 8. CDR1 and CDR2 (germline): SGDLS, YYNGEE. CDR3 length equals 15 residues. The CDR3: CASRRGQGGDTEAFF. As DNA, the CDR3 is TGTGCCAGCAGGAGGGGACAGGGCGGAGACACTGAAGCTTTCTTT.

This clonotype was seen many times. V is TRBV7-2 and J is TRBJ1-1; the D is unclear. Germline CDR1 is SGHTA and CDR2 is FQGNSA. Trimming removed 4 bases at V and 4 bases at J, with 13 bases between. CDR3 length equals 14 residues. The CDR3 coding sequence is TGTGCCAGCAGCTCCCTGCACGGGTCCACTGAAGCTTTCTTT. It yields the protein CASSSLHGSTEAFF.

V usage is TRBV19 and J usage is TRBJ1-2; tentatively, D is TRBD1 (5 bases). CDR3 size: 14 residues. Germline lookup yields CDR1 LNHDA and CDR2 SQIVND (reference sequence). V lost 7 bases, J lost 2 bases, and 14 bases lay in between. The CDR3 here is CASTPGQNNYGYTF. The CDR3 DNA sequence: TGTGCCAGTACCCCGGGGCAGAACAACTATGGCTACACCTTC.

The chain combines TRBV15 with TRBJ2-7, with a weak D call TRBD1 (6 bases). This CDR3 has 14 residues. The ends were cut back, 0 bases at V and 3 bases at J, with 9 bases in the middle. The germline V gene has CDR1 LNHNV and CDR2 YYDKDF (reference sequence). For the CDR3, the DNA is TGTGCCACCAGCAGAGATTCCAGGGGCTACGAGCAGTACTTC. Translated: CATSRDSRGYEQYF.

This chain uses TRBV7-3 with TRBJ2-5; D not resolved. The CDR3 spans 13 residues. Germline CDR1 and CDR2: SGHTA and FQGTGA. Trimming left V 3 bases short and J 3 bases short, with 8 bases between. The CDR3 sequence: CASSFSREETQYF. CDR3 coding DNA: TGTGCCAGCAGCTTTAGCCGGGAAGAGACCCAGTACTTC. Full variable domain (remainder filled in from reference TRBV7-3 and TRBJ2-5): GAGVSQTPSNKVTEKGKYVELRCDPISGHTALYWYRQSLGQGPEFLIYFQGTGAADDSGLPNDRFFAVRPEGSVSTLKIQRTERGDSAVYLCASSFSREETQYFGPGTRLLVL.

The chain joins TRBV7-2 to TRBJ1-2, with D possibly matching TRBD1 (6 bases). V was trimmed by 5 bases and J by 5 bases, leaving 15 bases between them. The germline V gene encodes CDR1 SGHTA and CDR2 FQGNSA. CDR3 size: 14 residues. The CDR3 is CASSPPGQNYGYTF. The CDR3 DNA sequence: TGTGCCAGCAGCCCCCCCGGACAGAATTATGGCTACACCTTC.

The rearrangement uses TRBV24-1 and TRBJ2-7, with D perhaps TRBD1 (5 bases). V shed 3 bases and J shed 4 bases, with 9 bases lying between them. In germline, CDR1 is KGHDR, CDR2 SFDVKD. This CDR3 is 13 amino acids long. The CDR3 reads CATSDPQGYEQYF. The CDR3 DNA sequence: TGTGCCACCAGTGATCCTCAGGGATACGAGCAGTACTTC.

This clonotype was counted many times. This chain joins TRBV29-1 and TRBJ1-1; 11 nucleotides agree with TRBD1. Losses at the gene ends were 1 base for V and 4 bases for J; bases not matched to a gene: 8. Looked up from germline, CDR1 is SQVTM and CDR2 is ANQGSEA. The CDR3 is made up of 16 amino acids. In DNA, the CDR3 is TGCAGCGTTGAAGGGGCCAGGACAGGGGGCCGCACTGAAGCTTTCTTT. Residues: CSVEGARTGGRTEAFF.

This clonotype was counted ten times or more. The chain combines TRBV20-1 with TRBJ2-1; weak D call: TRBD1 (6 bases). Trimming took 4 bases from V and 5 from J, leaving 9 bases between them. The V gene's germline CDR1 is DFQATT and CDR2 SNEGSKA (reference sequence). The CDR3 has 12 amino acids. The DNA for the CDR3 is TGCAGTGCTACCGGACAGAACAATGAGCAGTTCTTC. Encoded protein: CSATGQNNEQFF.

The rearrangement uses TRBV29-1 and TRBJ1-1, with D tentatively TRBD1 (5 bases). This CDR3 region has 11 residues. The V end lost 4 bases, the J end lost 4 bases, and 7 bases lay between the germline ends. Germline V gene sequence: CDR1 SQVTM, CDR2 ANQGSEA. CDR3 loop: CSVAQGTEAFF. CDR3 DNA: TGCAGCGTTGCTCAGGGCACTGAAGCTTTCTTT.

This clonotype was picked up a small number of times. The V and J genes are TRBV30 and TRBJ2-3, with TRBD2 identical over 12 bases. The V and J ends lost 2 bases and 5 bases, in that order; junction bases with no gene match: 5. The CDR3 consists of 15 residues. CDR1 GTSNPN and CDR2 SVGIG come from the germline V gene (reference sequence). DNA of the CDR3: TGTGCCTGGAGTTTGACTAGCGGGAGACTAGATACGCAGTATTTT. It translates to CAWSLTSGRLDTQYF.

This chain links TRBV20-1 with TRBJ1-1, with a possible D match to TRBD1 (5 bases). The length of the CDR3 is 14 residues. Germline V lookup: CDR1 DFQATT, CDR2 SNEGSKA (reference sequence). Trimming shortened V by 6 bases and J by 4 bases, and 18 bases separated the two germline ends. The CDR3 DNA follows: TGCAGTGCCAGAACAGGCGACCTGGGCACTGAAGCTTTCTTT. It yields the protein CSARTGDLGTEAFF.

The chain carries TRBV10-1 and TRBJ2-1, with 8 positions matching TRBD2. Per the germline V gene, CDR1 is WNHNN and CDR2 is SYGVQD (reference sequence). This CDR3 has 13 residues. After removal of 9 bases from V and 5 bases from J, the junction contained 6 bases not matched to a gene. This chain's CDR3 is CARPGLDDNEQFF. The CDR3 DNA reads TGCGCCAGGCCGGGACTAGACGACAATGAGCAGTTCTTC.

A remark on this clonotype: A read error may produce the germline difference seen at one junction end. The chain employs TRBV7-7 and TRBJ2-5, with D possibly being TRBD1 (6 bases). CDR3 size: 15 residues. Germline V gene data show CDR1 as SSHAT and CDR2 as FNYEAQ (reference sequence). The CDR3 bases are TGTGCTAGCAGCTTAGGGACAACGTACCAAGAGACCCAGTACTTC. This translates into CASSLGTTYQETQYF.

The J gene is TRBJ1-4, the V gene TRBV10-3; possible D gene TRBD1, 5 bases. CDR1 ENHRY and CDR2 SYGVKD come from the germline V gene. Trimming took 4 bases from V and 5 from J, leaving 14 bases between them. The CDR3 has 15 amino acids. The CDR3 is CAISARAQGNEKLFF. DNA for the CDR3: TGTGCCATCAGTGCGAGGGCCCAGGGAAATGAAAAACTGTTTTTT.